This T cell receptor beta chain comes out of a study of long-term antiretroviral therapy in people with HIV. The study drew at least one pre-ART and at least two post-ART PBMC samples from every donor. Points on this clone: The antigen remains undetermined.

Findings of the study overall: An increase in diversity followed ART, yet levels stayed below transplant donor controls. From the mid-2000s to the late 2010s, blood was obtained, possibly while participants received older ART regimens. Comparison with controls showed narrower CDR3 length ranges in HIV repertoires.

CDR1 is SEHNR and CDR2 is FQNEAQ in the germline V gene (reference sequence). V shed 5 bases and J 6 bases; nucleotides not matched to a gene: 3. This CDR3 contains 13 residues. Investigators performed immunoSEQ version v3.0 at survey level. Generated by immunoSEQ multiplex PCR, the TCRdb table keeps only in-frame clones and is missing some. The profile covers about 11,000 clones, with roughly 80% appearing a single time and around 15% taken by the ten largest. The V call is TRBV7-9, the J call TRBJ2-3; 9 bases fit TRBD1. Source: unsorted PBMCs, taken 1.2 years after starting antiretroviral therapy. The receptor's source is a middle-aged man with HIV. DNA for the CDR3: TGTGCCAGCAGCACAGACAGGGGGGATACGCAGTATTTT. This sequence encodes CASSTDRGDTQYF.